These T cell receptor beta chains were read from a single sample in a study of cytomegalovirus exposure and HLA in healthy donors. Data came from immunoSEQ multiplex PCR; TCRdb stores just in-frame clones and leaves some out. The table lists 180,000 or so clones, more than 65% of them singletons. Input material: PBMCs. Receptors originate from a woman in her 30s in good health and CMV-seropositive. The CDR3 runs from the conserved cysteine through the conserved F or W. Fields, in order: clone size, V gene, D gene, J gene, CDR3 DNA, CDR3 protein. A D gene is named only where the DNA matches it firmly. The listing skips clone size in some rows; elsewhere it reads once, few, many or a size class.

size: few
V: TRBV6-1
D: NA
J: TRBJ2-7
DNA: TGTGCCAGCCGAACCACCGAGGACGCAGGGGAGCAGTACTTC
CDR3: CASRTTEDAGEQYF

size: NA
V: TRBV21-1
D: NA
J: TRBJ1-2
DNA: TGTGCCAGCAGCAAACCACTTCCCCTACGGGGTGGTGGCTACACCTTC
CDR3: CASSKPLPLRGGGYTF

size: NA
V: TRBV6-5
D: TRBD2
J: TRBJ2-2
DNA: TGTGCCAGCAGTTACAAGACTAGCGGGGGTCTCGGGGAGCTGTTTTTT
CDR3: CASSYKTSGGLGELFF

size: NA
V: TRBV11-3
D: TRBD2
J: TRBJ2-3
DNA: TGTGCCAGCAGCTTAGACGCGGGACTAGCCGGCACAGATACGCAGTATTTT
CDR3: CASSLDAGLAGTDTQYF

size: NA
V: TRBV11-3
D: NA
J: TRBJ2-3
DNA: TGTGCCAGCAGCCCCATGGGGGCGCAGACAGATACGCAGTATTTT
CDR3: CASSPMGAQTDTQYF

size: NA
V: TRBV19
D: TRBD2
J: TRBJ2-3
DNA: TGTGCCAGTAGTACTAGCGGGGGGTGGGATACGCAGTATTTT
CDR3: CASSTSGGWDTQYF

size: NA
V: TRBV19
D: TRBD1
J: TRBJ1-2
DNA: TGTGCCAGTAGTGAGGGACAGGTGATCGGCTACACCTTC
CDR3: CASSEGQVIGYTF

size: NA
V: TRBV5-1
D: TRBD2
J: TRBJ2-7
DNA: TGCGCCAGCAGCTTGGGCGGGGGGGCGGGCGAGCAGTACTTC
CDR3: CASSLGGGAGEQYF

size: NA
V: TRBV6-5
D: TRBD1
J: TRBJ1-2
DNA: TGTGCCAGCAGTTCAGGGGGGTCGGGCTACACCTTC
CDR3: CASSSGGSGYTF

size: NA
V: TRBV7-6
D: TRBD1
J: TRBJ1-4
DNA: TGTGCCAGCAGCTTAGTGGGGACAGTTAATGAAAAACTGTTTTTT
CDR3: CASSLVGTVNEKLFF

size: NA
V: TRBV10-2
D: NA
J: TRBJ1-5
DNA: TGCGCCAGCAGTGGGCAAAGCAATCAGCCCCAGCATTTT
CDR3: CASSGQSNQPQHF

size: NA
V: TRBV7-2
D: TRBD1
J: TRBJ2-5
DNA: TGTGCCAGCAGTCCCGGGACAGGGAGAGCGGAGACCCAGTACTTC
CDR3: CASSPGTGRAETQYF

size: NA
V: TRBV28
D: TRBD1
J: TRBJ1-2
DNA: TGTGCCAGCACCTCTTGGGACAGGGGAAACTATGGCTACACCTTC
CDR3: CASTSWDRGNYGYTF

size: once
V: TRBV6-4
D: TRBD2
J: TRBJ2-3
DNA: TGTGCCAGCAGCCCAGCCCGGGTGGGACTAGCGGGCCACACAGATACGCAGTATTTT
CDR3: CASSPARVGLAGHTDTQYF

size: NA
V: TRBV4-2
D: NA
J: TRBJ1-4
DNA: TGTGCCAGCAGCCCACGGGGGGGTGGGGGGATTACTAATGAAAAACTGTTTTTT
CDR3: CASSPRGGGGITNEKLFF

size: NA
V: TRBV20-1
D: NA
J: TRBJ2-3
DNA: TGCAGTGCTTCCCTCCCAGATACGCAGTATTTT
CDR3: CSASLPDTQYF

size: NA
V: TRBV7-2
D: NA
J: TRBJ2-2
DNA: TGTGCCAGCAGCTTGGGAGGGGGGAACACCGGGGAGCTGTTTTTT
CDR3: CASSLGGGNTGELFF

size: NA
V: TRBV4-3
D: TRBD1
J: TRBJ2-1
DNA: TGCGCCAGCAGCCCCTTGACAGGGGACAATGAGCAGTTCTTC
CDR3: CASSPLTGDNEQFF

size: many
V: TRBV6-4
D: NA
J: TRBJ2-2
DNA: TGTGCCAGCAGCCTGACAGGAGACACCGGGGAGCTGTTTTTT
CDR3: CASSLTGDTGELFF

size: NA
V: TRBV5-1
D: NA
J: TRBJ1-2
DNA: TGCGCCAGCAGCTTGTTAGGGGCGGCGGGCTACACCTTC
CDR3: CASSLLGAAGYTF

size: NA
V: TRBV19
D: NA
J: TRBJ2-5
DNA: TGTGCCAGTAGTATGGGGGCAGGCCGAGAGACCCAGTACTTC
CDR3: CASSMGAGRETQYF

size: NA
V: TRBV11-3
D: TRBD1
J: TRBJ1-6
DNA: TGTGCCAGCAGCTTATCCAGGGGGGATAATTCACCCCTCCACTTT
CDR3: CASSLSRGDNSPLHF

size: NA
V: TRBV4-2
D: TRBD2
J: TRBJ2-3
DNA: TGTGCCAGCAGCCAAGACGCAAGCGGGGGACTTAGGAGCACAGATACGCAGTATTTT
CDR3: CASSQDASGGLRSTDTQYF

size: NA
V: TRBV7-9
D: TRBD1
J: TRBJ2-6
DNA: TGTGCCAGCAGCCTACGGACAGGGGGCGCTGGGGCCAACGGCCTGACTTTC
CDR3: CASSLRTGGAGANGLTF

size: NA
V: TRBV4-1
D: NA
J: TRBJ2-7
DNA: TGCGCCAGCAGCCAAGAGCAGGGGCCCCCCTACGAGCAGTACTTC
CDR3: CASSQEQGPPYEQYF

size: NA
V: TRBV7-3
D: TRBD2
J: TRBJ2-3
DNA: TGTGCCAGCAGCTTCTCTTTAGCGGGGGGCCCCACAGATACGCAGTATTTT
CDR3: CASSFSLAGGPTDTQYF

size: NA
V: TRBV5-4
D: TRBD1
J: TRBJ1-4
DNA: TGTGCCAGCAGCTCGCCGGGACAGGGTGGTGAAAAACTGTTTTTT
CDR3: CASSSPGQGGEKLFF

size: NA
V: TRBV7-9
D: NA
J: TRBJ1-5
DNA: TGTGCCAGCAGCTTAGGAGCCGATCAGCCCCAGCATTTT
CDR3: CASSLGADQPQHF

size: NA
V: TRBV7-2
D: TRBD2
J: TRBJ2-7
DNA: TGTGCCAGCAGCCCCATCCCACTAGCGGGCTACGAGCAGTACTTC
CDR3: CASSPIPLAGYEQYF

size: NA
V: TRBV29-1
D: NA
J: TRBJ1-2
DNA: TGCAGCGTTGAACCCCGGGTCCAGTGGAATGGCTACACCTTC
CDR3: CSVEPRVQWNGYTF

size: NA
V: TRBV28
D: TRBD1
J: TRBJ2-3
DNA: TGTGCCAGCAGTTCCCCCTTAGGGGGCTACACAGATACGCAGTATTTT
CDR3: CASSSPLGGYTDTQYF

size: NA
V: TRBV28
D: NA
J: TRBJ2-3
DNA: TGTGCCAGCAGTCGGACTTTAGCTAGCACAGATACGCAGTATTTT
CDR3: CASSRTLASTDTQYF

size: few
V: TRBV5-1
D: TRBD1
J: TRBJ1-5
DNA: TGCGCCAGCAGCGTCGGGACAGAAAATCAGCCCCAGCATTTT
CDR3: CASSVGTENQPQHF

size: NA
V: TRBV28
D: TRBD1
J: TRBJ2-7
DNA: TGTGCCAGCAGTTGGACAGGGGGATCCTACGAGCAGTACTTC
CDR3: CASSWTGGSYEQYF

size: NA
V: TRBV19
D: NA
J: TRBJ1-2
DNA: TGTGCCAGTAGCCCCCAGGGAAACTATGGCTACACCTTC
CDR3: CASSPQGNYGYTF

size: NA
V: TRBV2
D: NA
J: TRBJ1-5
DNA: TGTGCCAGCAGTGCTGAGCCATACAATCAGCCCCAGCATTTT
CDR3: CASSAEPYNQPQHF

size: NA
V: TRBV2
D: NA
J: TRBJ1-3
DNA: TGTGCCAGCAGTGAAGCGCTTCGAGGGGGCTCTGGAAACACCATATATTTT
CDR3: CASSEALRGGSGNTIYF